This T cell receptor (beta chain) was recovered during a study of blood T cell repertoires in COVID-19. On the study more broadly: Specimens from acute and convalescent COVID-19 originated in the United States, Italy and Spain. Nucleic acid was either cDNA or gDNA, and it came from T cells, B-cell-depleted T cells, or PBMCs.

In the original analysis: Amplification of reference gene primers provided the estimated nucleated cell counts. Using immunoSEQ multiplex PCR, the repertoire was profiled, and TCRdb retains in-frame clones only, with some absent. V and J calls and clone size are given by that table; D and trimming were obtained from the DNA. The data hold around 300,000 clones, with about 89% observed a single time. With V trimmed by 4 bases and J by 2 bases, 5 bases remained unmatched. CDR3 length equals 14 residues. Germline V gives CDR1 LNHDA, CDR2 SQIVND (reference sequence). The chain is built from TRBV19 and TRBJ2-7, with 7 nucleotides matching TRBD2. The TCR was taken from a woman aged 40 to 49 who had recovered from COVID-19. The specimen sequenced was peripheral blood. The CDR3 here is CASSSLADAYEQYF. The CDR3 nucleotides read TGTGCCAGTAGTAGTCTAGCGGACGCCTACGAGCAGTACTTC.